Included here is one T cell receptor beta chain sequence, with context. What it binds is not known. From RNA transcripts, TCR beta CDR3 regions were amplified. A first-round RT-PCR of the TCR CDR3 used the HTBI primer set. Each CDR3 protein gets one entry after TCRdb re-called the multiplex PCR reads with MiXCR. The sample records a few hundred thousand distinct CDR3 sequences, about a sixth being singletons. This record belongs to a study of T cells in Graves' hyperthyroidism and ophthalmopathy. For the study at large: Before treatment of any kind, peripheral blood was taken at initial diagnosis.

The length of the CDR3 is 15 residues. With 5 bases removed from V and 2 bases from J, the gap between germline ends came to 13 bases. Looked up from germline, CDR1 is LNHDA and CDR2 is SQIVND (reference sequence). Broader study findings: Using 13 V-J features, a model discriminated ophthalmopathy from stable hyperthyroidism. Peripheral blood also featured most of the thyroid clonotypes expanded above 0.001.

Under 3 months was the duration of disease in ophthalmopathy patients, who also had a Clinical Activity Score of at least 3 and a NOSPECS grade of at least 4. Sequenced sample: blood. The TCR was taken from a woman aged 18-35 years with Graves' ophthalmopathy. The rearrangement uses TRBV19 and TRBJ2-1; weak D call: TRBD2 (6 bases). The CDR3 region is CASSSVAAPYNEQFF. CDR3 DNA: TGTGCCAGTAGTTCGGTAGCGGCCCCCTACAATGAGCAGTTCTTC.